Listed below are T cell receptor beta chains from one sample, sequenced in a study of blood T cell repertoires in COVID-19. Assay used: immunoSEQ multiplex PCR; TCRdb lists only in-frame clones, some missing. The repertoire holds 110,000 to 150,000 clones, with approximately 90% as singletons. The sample taken for sequencing was peripheral blood. These receptors came from a man aged 55 to 69 with active or convalescent COVID-19. Both conserved end residues are part of each CDR3. The order of the fields is D gene, V gene, clone size, J gene, CDR3 DNA, CDR3 protein. D genes are given only for firm matches. Some rows have no size entry. The others give once, few or many, or a class for an expanded clone.

D gene: TRBD2; V gene: TRBV28; clone size: -; J gene: TRBJ2-7; CDR3 DNA: TGTGCCAGCAGTTTGGGACTAGCAGAGCAGTACTTC; CDR3 protein: CASSLGLAEQYF
D gene: -; V gene: TRBV28; clone size: -; J gene: TRBJ1-3; CDR3 DNA: TGTGCCAGCAGTTCTTTCAGGGGTACTGGGTATGGAAACACCATATATTTT; CDR3 protein: CASSSFRGTGYGNTIYF
D gene: -; V gene: TRBV7-2; clone size: -; J gene: TRBJ2-5; CDR3 DNA: TGTGCCAGCAGCCCCCCAGGGGGGTACCAAGAGACCCAGTACTTC; CDR3 protein: CASSPPGGYQETQYF
D gene: -; V gene: TRBV13; clone size: -; J gene: TRBJ1-3; CDR3 DNA: TGTGCCAGCAGCTCCGGGAGGGGGGGAAGTTCTGGAAACACCATATATTTT; CDR3 protein: CASSSGRGGSSGNTIYF
D gene: TRBD2; V gene: TRBV9; clone size: -; J gene: TRBJ2-2; CDR3 DNA: TGTGCCAGCAGCATCCAGACTAGCGCGAAAACCGGGGAGCTGTTTTTT; CDR3 protein: CASSIQTSAKTGELFF
D gene: -; V gene: TRBV2; clone size: few; J gene: TRBJ1-6; CDR3 DNA: TGTGCCAGCAGGAAGGGGTCCAATTCACCCCTCCACTTT; CDR3 protein: CASRKGSNSPLHF
D gene: TRBD2; V gene: TRBV5-4; clone size: -; J gene: TRBJ2-1; CDR3 DNA: TGTGCCAGTAGCTTTGGAGCGGGGGGGCGTAACAATGAGCAGTTCTTC; CDR3 protein: CASSFGAGGRNNEQFF
D gene: -; V gene: TRBV6-2/TRBV6-3; clone size: -; J gene: TRBJ1-2; CDR3 DNA: TGTGCCAGCAGCAGGGGTCTGAACTATGGCTACACCTTC; CDR3 protein: CASSRGLNYGYTF
D gene: TRBD1; V gene: TRBV28; clone size: -; J gene: TRBJ1-2; CDR3 DNA: TGTGCCAGCAGTTTGTCGGGACAGGCCTATGGCTACACCTTC; CDR3 protein: CASSLSGQAYGYTF
D gene: TRBD1; V gene: TRBV6-6; clone size: -; J gene: TRBJ1-1; CDR3 DNA: TGTGCCAGCAGTCAACCGGGACAGGGTACCATGAACACTGAAGCTTTCTTT; CDR3 protein: CASSQPGQGTMNTEAFF
D gene: -; V gene: TRBV28; clone size: -; J gene: TRBJ1-2; CDR3 DNA: TGTGCCAGCAGTTCTGCGGACAGCCCCTATGGCTACACCTTC; CDR3 protein: CASSSADSPYGYTF
D gene: TRBD2; V gene: TRBV7-2; clone size: -; J gene: TRBJ2-7; CDR3 DNA: TGTGCCAGCAGTATACTAGCGGGTACCTACGAGCAGTACTTC; CDR3 protein: CASSILAGTYEQYF
D gene: -; V gene: TRBV12-5; clone size: -; J gene: TRBJ1-2; CDR3 DNA: TGTGCTAGTGGTTTCGAGGGCTATGGCTACACCTTC; CDR3 protein: CASGFEGYGYTF
D gene: -; V gene: TRBV11-2; clone size: -; J gene: TRBJ1-1; CDR3 DNA: TGTGCCAGCAGCTTAGAGCGCGCGGGCACTGAAGCTTTCTTT; CDR3 protein: CASSLERAGTEAFF
D gene: TRBD1; V gene: TRBV28; clone size: -; J gene: TRBJ2-7; CDR3 DNA: TGTGCCAGCACTGGACAGGGGCCCTCCTACGAGCAGTACTTC; CDR3 protein: CASTGQGPSYEQYF
D gene: -; V gene: TRBV6-5; clone size: -; J gene: TRBJ2-5; CDR3 DNA: TGTGCCAGCAGTTCAAGCGGAGAGACCCAGTACTTC; CDR3 protein: CASSSSGETQYF
D gene: -; V gene: TRBV9; clone size: few; J gene: TRBJ2-2; CDR3 DNA: TGTGCCAGCAGCGCCGCCCCCAGGGGCCTTACCGGGGAGCTGTTTTTT; CDR3 protein: CASSAAPRGLTGELFF
D gene: TRBD1; V gene: TRBV2; clone size: -; J gene: TRBJ1-4; CDR3 DNA: TGTGCCAGCAGAGGGGACAGGGGGAATGAAAAACTGTTTTTT; CDR3 protein: CASRGDRGNEKLFF
D gene: TRBD1; V gene: TRBV6-5; clone size: -; J gene: TRBJ1-1; CDR3 DNA: TGTGCCAGCAGAGGACAGGGGGGCACTGAAGCTTTCTTT; CDR3 protein: CASRGQGGTEAFF
D gene: -; V gene: TRBV9; clone size: few; J gene: TRBJ1-1; CDR3 DNA: TGTGCCAGCAGCGTAGCTGGGCAGGGGTCCCTGCTAGGGACTGAAGCTTTCTTT; CDR3 protein: CASSVAGQGSLLGTEAFF
D gene: TRBD1; V gene: TRBV19; clone size: -; J gene: TRBJ2-5; CDR3 DNA: TGTGCCAGTAGAGGGACAGGGGGCGCAAAGACCCAGTACTTC; CDR3 protein: CASRGTGGAKTQYF
D gene: -; V gene: TRBV28; clone size: -; J gene: TRBJ1-1; CDR3 DNA: TGTGCCAGCAGTTCACAACAGGGTCCGAACACTGAAGCTTTCTTT; CDR3 protein: CASSSQQGPNTEAFF
D gene: -; V gene: TRBV27; clone size: -; J gene: TRBJ1-5; CDR3 DNA: TGTGCCAGCAGTTTATTGGAGGACAGCAACCAGCCCCAGCATTTT; CDR3 protein: CASSLLEDSNQPQHF
D gene: -; V gene: TRBV19; clone size: -; J gene: TRBJ1-3; CDR3 DNA: TGTGCCAGTAGTGAAGGGGACATCAGAGGTGGAAACACCATATATTTT; CDR3 protein: CASSEGDIRGGNTIYF